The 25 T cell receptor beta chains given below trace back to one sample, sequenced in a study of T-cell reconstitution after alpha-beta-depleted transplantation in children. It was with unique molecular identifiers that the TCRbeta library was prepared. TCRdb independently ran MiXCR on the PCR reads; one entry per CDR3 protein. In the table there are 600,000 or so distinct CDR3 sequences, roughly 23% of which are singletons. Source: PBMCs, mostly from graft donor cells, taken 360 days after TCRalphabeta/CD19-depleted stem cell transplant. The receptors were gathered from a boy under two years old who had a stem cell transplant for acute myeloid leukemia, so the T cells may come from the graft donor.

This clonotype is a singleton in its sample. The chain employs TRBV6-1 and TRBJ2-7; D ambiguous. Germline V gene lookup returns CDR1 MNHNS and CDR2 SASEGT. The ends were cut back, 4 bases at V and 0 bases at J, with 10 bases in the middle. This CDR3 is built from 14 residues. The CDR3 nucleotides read TGTGCCAGCAGTGCCTACTCAAGCTCCTACGAGCAGTACGTC. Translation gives CASSAYSSSYEQYV.

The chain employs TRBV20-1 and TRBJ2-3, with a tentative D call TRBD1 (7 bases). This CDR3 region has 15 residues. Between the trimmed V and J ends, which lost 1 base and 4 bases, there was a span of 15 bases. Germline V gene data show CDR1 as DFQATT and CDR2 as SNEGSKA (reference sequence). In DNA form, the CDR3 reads TGCAGTGCTAGAGCGGGGGACAGAAGGTCAGATACGCAGTATTTT. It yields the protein CSARAGDRRSDTQYF.

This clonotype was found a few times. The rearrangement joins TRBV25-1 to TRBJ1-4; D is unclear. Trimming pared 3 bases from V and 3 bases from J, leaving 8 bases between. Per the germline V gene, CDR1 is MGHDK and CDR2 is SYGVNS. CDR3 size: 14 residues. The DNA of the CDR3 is TGTGCCAGCAGTGACAGCGGGTCTAATGAAAAACTGTTTTTT. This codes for CASSDSGSNEKLFF. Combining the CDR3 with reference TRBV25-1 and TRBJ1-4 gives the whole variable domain EADIYQTPRYLVIGTGKKITLECSQTMGHDKMYWYQQDPGMELHLIHYSYGVNSTEKGDLSSESTVSRIRTEHFPLTLESARPSHTSQYLCASSDSGSNEKLFFGSGTQLSVL.

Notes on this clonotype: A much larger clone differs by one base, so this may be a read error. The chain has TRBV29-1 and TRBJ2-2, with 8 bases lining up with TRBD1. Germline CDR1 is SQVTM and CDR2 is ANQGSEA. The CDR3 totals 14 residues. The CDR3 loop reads CSFKGQANTGELFF. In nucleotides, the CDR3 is TGCAGTTTCAAGGGACAGGCGAACACCGGGGAGCTGTTTTTT.

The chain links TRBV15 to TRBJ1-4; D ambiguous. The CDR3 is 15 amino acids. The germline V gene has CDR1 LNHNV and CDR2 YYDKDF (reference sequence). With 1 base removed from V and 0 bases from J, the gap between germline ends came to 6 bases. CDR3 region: CATSRARATNEKLFF. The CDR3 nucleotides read TGTGCCACCAGCAGAGCCCGGGCAACTAATGAAAAACTGTTTTTT.

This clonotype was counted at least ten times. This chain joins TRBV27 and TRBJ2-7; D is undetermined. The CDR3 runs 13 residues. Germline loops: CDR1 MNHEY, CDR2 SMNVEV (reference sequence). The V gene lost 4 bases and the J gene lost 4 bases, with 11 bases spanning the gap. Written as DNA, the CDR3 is TGTGCCAGCAGTTCCAATCTAGGGTACGAGCAGTACTTC. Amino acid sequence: CASSSNLGYEQYF.

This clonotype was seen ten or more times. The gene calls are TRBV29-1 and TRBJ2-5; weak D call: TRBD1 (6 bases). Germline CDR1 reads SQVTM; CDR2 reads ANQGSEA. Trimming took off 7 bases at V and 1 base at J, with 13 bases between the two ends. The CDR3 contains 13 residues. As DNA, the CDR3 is TGCAGCGCCGCATACAGGGTCCAAGAGACCCAGTACTTC. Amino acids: CSAAYRVQETQYF.

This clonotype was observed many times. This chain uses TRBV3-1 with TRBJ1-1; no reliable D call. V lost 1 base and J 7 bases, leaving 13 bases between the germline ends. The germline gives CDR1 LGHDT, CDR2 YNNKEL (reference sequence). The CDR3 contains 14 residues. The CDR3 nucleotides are TGTGCCAGCAGCCAAGTGAGGGCGGGGAGTGAAGCTTTCTTT. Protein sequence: CASSQVRAGSEAFF.

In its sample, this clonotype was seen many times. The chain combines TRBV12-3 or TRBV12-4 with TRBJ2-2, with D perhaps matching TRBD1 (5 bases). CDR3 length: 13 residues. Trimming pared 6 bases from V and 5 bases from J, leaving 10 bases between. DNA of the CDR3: TGTGCCAGCAGAGAGACAGTAACCGGGGAGCTGTTTTTT. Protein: CASRETVTGELFF.

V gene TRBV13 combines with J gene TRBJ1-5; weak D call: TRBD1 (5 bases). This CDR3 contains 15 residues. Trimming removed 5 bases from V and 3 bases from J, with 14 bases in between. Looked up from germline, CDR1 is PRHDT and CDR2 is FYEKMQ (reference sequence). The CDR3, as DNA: TGTGCCAGCAGCCCCCTCGACAGTTACAATCAGCCCCAGCATTTT. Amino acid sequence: CASSPLDSYNQPQHF.

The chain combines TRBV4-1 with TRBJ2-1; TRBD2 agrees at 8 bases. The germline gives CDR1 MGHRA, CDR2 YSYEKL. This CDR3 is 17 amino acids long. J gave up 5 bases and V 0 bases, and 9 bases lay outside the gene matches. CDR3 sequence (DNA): TGCGCCAGCAGCCAAGATGGTAGCGGGGTTGGGAACAATGAGCAGTTCTTC. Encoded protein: CASSQDGSGVGNNEQFF.

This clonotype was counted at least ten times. The CDR3, as DNA: TGCAGCGTTACGCGGACAGGGACCTATGGCTACACCTTC. Translating gives CSVTRTGTYGYTF. The V and J genes are TRBV29-1 and TRBJ1-2; 8 positions match TRBD1. This CDR3 is built from 13 residues. V shed 5 bases and J 4 bases; nucleotides not matched to a gene: 6. In germline, CDR1 is SQVTM, CDR2 ANQGSEA.

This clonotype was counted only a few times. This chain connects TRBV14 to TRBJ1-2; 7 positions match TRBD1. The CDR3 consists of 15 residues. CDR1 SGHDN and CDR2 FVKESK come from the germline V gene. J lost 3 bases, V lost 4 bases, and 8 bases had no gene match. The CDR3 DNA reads TGTGCCAGCAGCCTGACTGACAGGGTTGACTATGGCTACACCTTC. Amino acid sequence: CASSLTDRVDYGYTF.

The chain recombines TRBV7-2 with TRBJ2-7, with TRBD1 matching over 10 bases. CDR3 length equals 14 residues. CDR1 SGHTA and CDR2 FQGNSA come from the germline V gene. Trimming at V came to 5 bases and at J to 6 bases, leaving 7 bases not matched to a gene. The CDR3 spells CASSPRDRGREQYF. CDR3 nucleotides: TGTGCCAGCAGCCCCCGGGACAGGGGACGCGAGCAGTACTTC.

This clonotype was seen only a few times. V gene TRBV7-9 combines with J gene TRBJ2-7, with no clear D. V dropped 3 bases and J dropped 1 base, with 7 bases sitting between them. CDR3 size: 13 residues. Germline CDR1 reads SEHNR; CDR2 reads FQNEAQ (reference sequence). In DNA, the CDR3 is TGTGCCAGCAGCTTTCCGGATTCCTACGAGCAGTACTTC. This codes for CASSFPDSYEQYF.

CDR3 residues: CASSSGPKGNTEAFF. The DNA of the CDR3 is TGTGCCAGCAGCTCCGGACCTAAAGGGAACACTGAAGCTTTCTTT. V and J are TRBV7-2 and TRBJ1-1; D remains ambiguous. Per the germline V gene, CDR1 is SGHTA and CDR2 is FQGNSA. The CDR3 runs 15 residues. The germline V and J ends were trimmed by 4 bases and 1 base, with 13 bases remaining between them.

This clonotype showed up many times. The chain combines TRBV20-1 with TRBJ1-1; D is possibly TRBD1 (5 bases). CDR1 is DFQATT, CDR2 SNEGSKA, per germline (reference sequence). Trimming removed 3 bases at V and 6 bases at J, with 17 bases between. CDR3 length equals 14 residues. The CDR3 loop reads CSARLGLGGAEAFF. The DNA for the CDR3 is TGCAGTGCTAGGCTAGGGTTGGGGGGGGCTGAAGCTTTCTTT.

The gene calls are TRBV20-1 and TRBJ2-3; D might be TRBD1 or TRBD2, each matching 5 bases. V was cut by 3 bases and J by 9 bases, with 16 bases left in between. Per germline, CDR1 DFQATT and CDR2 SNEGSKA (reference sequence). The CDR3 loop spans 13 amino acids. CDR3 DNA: TGCAGTGCTAGTAGAGGGGACGGTGAGACGCAGTATTTT. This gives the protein CSASRGDGETQYF.

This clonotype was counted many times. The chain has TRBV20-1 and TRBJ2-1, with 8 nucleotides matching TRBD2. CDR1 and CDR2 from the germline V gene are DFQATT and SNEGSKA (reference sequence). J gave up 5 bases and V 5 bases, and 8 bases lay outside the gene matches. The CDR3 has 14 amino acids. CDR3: CSALSGGINNEQFF. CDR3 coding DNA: TGCAGTGCTTTGAGCGGGGGAATAAACAATGAGCAGTTCTTC.

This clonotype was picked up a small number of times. CDR3 sequence: CASSFPLLAGGHNEQFF. CDR3 nucleotide sequence: TGTGCCAGCAGTTTCCCCTTACTAGCGGGGGGGCATAATGAGCAGTTCTTC. This sequence joins TRBV28 and TRBJ2-1, with 13 bases matching TRBD2. The CDR3 covers 17 residues. The germline CDR1 and CDR2 sequences are MDHEN and SYDVKM. The V gene end was trimmed by 3 bases and the J gene end by 7 bases; junction bases not matched to a gene: 9.

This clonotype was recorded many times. The CDR3 coding sequence is TGCAGTGCTAGGGAGACAGGGGTATATACCAAAAACATTCAGTACTTC. Translation: CSARETGVYTKNIQYF. This rearrangement joins TRBV20-1 to TRBJ2-4, with 8 bases matching TRBD1. V lost 3 bases to trimming and J lost 2 bases; unmatched junction nucleotides: 9. Per the germline V gene, CDR1 is DFQATT and CDR2 is SNEGSKA (reference sequence). The CDR3 has 16 residues.

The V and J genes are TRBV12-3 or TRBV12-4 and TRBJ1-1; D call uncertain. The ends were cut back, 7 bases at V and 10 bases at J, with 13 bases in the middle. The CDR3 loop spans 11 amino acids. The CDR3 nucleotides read TGTGCCAGCACCTCGGACCCTTCAGCTTTCTTT. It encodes CASTSDPSAFF.

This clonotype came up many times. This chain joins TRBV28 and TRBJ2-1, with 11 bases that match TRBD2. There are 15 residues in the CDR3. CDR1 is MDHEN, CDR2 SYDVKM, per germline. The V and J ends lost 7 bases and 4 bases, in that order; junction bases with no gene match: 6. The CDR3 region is CASNSGGASYNEQFF. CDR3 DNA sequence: TGTGCCAGCAATAGCGGGGGGGCCTCTTACAATGAGCAGTTCTTC.

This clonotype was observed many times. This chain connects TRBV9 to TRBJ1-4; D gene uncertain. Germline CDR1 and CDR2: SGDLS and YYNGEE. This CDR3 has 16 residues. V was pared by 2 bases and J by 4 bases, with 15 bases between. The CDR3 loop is CASSVGVNDGNEKLFF. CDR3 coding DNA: TGTGCCAGCAGCGTTGGAGTAAATGATGGTAATGAAAAACTGTTTTTT.

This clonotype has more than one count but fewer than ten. CDR3 nucleotide sequence: TGCAGTGCTAAAAGGTCCGATCTTCGGTACGAGCAGTACGTC. Its protein product is CSAKRSDLRYEQYV. The chain is built from TRBV20-1 and TRBJ2-7; D gene unclear. This CDR3 has 14 residues. The germline V and J ends were trimmed by 4 bases and 4 bases, with 17 bases remaining between them. Germline CDR1 and CDR2: DFQATT and SNEGSKA (reference sequence).